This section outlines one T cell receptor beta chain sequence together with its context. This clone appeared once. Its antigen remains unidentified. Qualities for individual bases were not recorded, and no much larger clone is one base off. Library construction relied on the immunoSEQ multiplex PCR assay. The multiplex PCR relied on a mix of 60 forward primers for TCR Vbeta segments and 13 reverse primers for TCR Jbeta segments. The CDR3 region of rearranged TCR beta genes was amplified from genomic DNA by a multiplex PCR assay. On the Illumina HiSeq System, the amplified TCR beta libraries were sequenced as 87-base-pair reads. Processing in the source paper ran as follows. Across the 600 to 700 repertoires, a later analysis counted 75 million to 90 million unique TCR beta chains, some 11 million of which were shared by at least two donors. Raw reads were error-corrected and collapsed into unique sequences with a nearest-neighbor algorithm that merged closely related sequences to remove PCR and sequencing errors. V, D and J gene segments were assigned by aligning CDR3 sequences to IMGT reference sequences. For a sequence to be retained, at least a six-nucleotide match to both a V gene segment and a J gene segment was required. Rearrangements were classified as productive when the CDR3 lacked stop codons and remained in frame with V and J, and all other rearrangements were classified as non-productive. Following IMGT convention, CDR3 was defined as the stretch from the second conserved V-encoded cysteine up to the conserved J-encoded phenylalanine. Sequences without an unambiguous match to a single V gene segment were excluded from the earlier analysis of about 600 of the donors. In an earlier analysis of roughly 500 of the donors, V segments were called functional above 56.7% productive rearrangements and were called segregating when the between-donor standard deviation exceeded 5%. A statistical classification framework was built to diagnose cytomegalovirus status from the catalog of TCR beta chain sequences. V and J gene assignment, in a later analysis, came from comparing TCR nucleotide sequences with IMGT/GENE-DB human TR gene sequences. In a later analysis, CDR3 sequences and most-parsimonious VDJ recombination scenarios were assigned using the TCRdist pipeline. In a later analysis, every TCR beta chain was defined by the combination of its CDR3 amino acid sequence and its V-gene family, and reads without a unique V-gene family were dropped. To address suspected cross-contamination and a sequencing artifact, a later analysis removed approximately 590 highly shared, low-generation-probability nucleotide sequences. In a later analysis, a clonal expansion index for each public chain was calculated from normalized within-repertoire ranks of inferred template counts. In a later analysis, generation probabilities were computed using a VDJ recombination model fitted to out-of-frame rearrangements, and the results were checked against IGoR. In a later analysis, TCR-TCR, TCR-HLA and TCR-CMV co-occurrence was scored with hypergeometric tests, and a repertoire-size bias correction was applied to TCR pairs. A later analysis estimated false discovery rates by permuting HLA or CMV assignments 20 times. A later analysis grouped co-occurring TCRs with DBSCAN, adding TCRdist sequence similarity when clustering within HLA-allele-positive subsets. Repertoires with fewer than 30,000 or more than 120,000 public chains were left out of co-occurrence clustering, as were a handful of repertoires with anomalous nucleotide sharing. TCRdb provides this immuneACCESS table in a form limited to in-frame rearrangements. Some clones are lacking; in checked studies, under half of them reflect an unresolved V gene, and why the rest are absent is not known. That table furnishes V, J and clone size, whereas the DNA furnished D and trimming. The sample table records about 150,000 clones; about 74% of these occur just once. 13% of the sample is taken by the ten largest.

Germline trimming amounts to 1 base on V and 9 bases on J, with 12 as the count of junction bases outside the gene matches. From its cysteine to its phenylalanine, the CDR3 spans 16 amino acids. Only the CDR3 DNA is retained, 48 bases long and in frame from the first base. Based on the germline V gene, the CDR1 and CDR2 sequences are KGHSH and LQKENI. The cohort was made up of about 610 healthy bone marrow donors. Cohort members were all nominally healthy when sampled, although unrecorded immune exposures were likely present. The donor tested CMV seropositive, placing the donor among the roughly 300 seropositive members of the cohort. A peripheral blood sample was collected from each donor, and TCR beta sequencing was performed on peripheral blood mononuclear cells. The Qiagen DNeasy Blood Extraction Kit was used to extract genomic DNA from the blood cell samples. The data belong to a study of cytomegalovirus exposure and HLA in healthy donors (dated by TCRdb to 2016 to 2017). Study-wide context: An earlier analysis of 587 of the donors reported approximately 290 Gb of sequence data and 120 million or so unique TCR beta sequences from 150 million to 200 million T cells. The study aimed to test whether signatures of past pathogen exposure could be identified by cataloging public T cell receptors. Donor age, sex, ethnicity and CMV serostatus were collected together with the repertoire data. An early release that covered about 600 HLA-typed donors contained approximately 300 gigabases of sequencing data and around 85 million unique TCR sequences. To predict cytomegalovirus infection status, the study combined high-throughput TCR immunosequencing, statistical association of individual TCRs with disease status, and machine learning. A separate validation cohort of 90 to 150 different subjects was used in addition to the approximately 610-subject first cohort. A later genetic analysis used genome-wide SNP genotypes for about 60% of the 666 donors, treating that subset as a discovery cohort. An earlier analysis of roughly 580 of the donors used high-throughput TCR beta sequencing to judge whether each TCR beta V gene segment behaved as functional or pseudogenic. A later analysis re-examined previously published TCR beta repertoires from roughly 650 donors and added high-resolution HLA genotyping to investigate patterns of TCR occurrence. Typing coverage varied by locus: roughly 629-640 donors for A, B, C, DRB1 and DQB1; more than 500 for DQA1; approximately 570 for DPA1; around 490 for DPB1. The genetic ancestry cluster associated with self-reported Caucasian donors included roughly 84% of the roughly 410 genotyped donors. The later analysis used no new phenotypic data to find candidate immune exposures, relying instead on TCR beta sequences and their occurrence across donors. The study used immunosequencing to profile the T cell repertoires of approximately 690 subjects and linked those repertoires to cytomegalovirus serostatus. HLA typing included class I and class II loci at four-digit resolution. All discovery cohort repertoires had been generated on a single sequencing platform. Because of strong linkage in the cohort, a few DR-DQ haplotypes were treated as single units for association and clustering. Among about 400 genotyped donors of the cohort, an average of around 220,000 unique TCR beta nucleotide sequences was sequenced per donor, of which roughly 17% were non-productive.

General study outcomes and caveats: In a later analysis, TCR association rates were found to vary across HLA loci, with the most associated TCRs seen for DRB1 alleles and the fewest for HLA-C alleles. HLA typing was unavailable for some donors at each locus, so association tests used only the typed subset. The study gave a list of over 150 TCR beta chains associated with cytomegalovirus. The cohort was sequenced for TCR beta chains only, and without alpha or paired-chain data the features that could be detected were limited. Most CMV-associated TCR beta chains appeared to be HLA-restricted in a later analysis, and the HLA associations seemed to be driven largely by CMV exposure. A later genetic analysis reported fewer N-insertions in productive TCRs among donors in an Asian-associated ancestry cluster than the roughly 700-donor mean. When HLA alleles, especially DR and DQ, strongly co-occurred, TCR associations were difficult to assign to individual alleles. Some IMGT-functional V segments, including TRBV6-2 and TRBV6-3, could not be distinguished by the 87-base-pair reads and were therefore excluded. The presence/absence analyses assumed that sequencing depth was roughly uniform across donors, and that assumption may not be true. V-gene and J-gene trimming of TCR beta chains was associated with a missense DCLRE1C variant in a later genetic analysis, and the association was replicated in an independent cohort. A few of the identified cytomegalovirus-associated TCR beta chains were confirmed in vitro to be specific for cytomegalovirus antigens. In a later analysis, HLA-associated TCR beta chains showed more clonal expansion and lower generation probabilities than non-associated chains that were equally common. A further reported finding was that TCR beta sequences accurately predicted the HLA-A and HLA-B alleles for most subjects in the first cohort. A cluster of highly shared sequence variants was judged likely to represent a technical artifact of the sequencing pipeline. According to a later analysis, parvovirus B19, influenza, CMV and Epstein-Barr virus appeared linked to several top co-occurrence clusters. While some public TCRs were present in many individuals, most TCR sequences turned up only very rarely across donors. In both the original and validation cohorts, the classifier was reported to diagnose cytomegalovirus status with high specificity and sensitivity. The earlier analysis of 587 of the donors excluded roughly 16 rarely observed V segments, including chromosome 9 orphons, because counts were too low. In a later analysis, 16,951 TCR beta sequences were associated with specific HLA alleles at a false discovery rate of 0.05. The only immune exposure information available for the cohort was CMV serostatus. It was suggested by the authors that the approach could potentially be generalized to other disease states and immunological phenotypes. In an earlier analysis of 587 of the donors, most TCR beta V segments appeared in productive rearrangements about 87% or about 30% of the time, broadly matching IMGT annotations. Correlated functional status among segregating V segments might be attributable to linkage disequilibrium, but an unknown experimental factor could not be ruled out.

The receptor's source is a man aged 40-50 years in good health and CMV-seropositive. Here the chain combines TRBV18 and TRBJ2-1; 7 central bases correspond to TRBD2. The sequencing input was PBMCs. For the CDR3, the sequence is CASSPQASGRSTEQFF. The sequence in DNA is TGTGCCAGCTCACCACAGGCTAGCGGCAGGTCAACTGAGCAGTTCTTC.